The clone carrying this T cell receptor (beta chain) was recorded once. These data belong to a study of blood T cells in healthy people across ages. The germline CDR1 and CDR2 sequences are MNHEY and SVGAGI. CDR3 length equals 13 residues. V lost 4 bases, J lost 8 bases, and 12 bases lay in between. Together with a sample-barcoded 5' primer, a J-beta primer mix was included in a second PCR lasting about 7 to 11 cycles. TCRdb used MiXCR to reprocess the 5' RACE reads, holding one entry per CDR3 protein. The sample has around 1,600,000 distinct CDR3 sequences, 35% to 45% seen once; the top ten hold approximately 4%.

This chain connects TRBV6-5 to TRBJ2-1; D might be TRBD2 (7 bases). This sequence originates from a woman aged 18-29 years in good health. The sample was blood. The CDR3 DNA sequence: TGTGCCAGCAGTTTACAGGGAGGGTATGAGCAGTTCTTC. Its protein product is CASSLQGGYEQFF.